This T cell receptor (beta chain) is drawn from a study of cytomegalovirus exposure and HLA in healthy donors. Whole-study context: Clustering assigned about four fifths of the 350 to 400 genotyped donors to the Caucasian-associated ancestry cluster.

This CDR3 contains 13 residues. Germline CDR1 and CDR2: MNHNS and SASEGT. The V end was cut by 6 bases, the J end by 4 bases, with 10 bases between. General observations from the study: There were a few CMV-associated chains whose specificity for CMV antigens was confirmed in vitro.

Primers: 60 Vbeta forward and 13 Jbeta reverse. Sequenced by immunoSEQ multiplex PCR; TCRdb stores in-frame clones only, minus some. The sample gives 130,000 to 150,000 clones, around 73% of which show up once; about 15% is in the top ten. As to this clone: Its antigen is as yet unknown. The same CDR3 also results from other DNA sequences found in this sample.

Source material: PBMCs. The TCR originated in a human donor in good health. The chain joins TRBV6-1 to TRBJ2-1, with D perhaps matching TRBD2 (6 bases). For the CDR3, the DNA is TGTGCCAGCAGGGGCAGCGGGTACAATGAGCAGTTCTTC. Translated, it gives CASRGSGYNEQFF.